This T cell receptor beta chain was identified during a study of shared clonotypes between healthy human individuals. Study-level information: CD8 memory received one plate per donor, CD8 naive two, CD4 memory three and CD4 naive three. General study findings and limits: Naive CD4 clonotypes were shared across several donors at about 5%.

A deep-level run was used for the assay. Around 220 ng DNA, about 30,000 T cell genomes, went into each sorted-subset replicate PCR. TCRdb keeps only in-frame clones here, not all; method: immunoSEQ multiplex PCR. The table records over 300,000 clones, over 75% of them present only once. This CDR3 comprises 16 residues. Between the trimmed V and J ends, which lost 3 bases and 9 bases, there was a span of 21 bases. Germline CDR1 reads MNHNS; CDR2 reads SASEGT. About this clone itself: Its antigen is unidentified.

The material sequenced was memory CD8+ T cells sorted from blood. The subset: CD45RO+ cells pooled with CCR7-negative TemRA cells. The chain uses TRBV6-1 and TRBJ2-1; tentatively, D is TRBD1 or TRBD2 (5 bases each). This clonotype was obtained from a young man in good health. The CDR3 DNA is TGTGCCAGCAGTGACCGGGGCGGTTTCCGAATAGGTGAGCAGTTCTTC. Its protein product is CASSDRGGFRIGEQFF.